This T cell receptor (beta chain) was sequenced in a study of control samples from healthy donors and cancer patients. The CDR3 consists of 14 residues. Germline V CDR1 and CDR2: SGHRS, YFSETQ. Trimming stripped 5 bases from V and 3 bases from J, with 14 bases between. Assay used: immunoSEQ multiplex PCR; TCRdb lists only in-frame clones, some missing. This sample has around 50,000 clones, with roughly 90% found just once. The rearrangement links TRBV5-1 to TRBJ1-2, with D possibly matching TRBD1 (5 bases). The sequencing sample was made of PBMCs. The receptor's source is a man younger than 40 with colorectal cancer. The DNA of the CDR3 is TGCGCCAGCAGACGTGTGGGGCTAGACTATGGCTACACCTTC. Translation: CASRRVGLDYGYTF. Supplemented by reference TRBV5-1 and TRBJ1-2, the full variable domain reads KAGVTQTPRYLIKTRGQQVTLSCSPISGHRSVSWYQQTPGQGLQFLFEYFSETQRNKGNFPGRFSGRQFSNSRSEMNVSTLELGDSALYLCASRRVGLDYGYTFGSGTRLTVV.